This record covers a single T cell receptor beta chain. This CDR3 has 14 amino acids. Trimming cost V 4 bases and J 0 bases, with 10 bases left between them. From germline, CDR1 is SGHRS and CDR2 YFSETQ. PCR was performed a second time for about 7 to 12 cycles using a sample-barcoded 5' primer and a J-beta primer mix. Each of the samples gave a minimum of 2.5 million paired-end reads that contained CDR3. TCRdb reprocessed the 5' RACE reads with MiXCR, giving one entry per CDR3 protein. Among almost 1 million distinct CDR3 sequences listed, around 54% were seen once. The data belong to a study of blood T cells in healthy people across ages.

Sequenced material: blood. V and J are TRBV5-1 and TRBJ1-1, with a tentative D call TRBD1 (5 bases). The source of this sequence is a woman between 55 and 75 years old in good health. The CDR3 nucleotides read TGCGCCAGCAGCACGACGGGACTGAACACTGAAGCTTTCTTT. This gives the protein CASSTTGLNTEAFF. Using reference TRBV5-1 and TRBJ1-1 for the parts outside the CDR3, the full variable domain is KAGVTQTPRYLIKTRGQQVTLSCSPISGHRSVSWYQQTPGQGLQFLFEYFSETQRNKGNFPGRFSGRQFSNSRSEMNVSTLELGDSALYLCASSTTGLNTEAFFGQGTRLTVV.